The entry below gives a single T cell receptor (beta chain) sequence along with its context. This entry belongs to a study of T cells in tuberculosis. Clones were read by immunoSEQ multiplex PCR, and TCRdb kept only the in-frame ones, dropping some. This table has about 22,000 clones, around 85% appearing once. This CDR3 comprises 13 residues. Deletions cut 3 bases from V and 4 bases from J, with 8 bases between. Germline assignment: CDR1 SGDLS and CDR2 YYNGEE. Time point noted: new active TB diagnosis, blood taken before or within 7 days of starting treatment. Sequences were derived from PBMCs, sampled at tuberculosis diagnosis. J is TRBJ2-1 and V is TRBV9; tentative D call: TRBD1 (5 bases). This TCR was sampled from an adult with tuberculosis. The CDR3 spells CASSETGYNEQFF. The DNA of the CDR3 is TGTGCCAGCAGCGAAACAGGTTACAATGAGCAGTTCTTC. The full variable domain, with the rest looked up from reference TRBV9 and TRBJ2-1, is DSGVTQTPKHLITATGQRVTLRCSPRSGDLSVYWYQQSLDQGLQFLIQYYNGEERAKGNILERFSAQQFPDLHSELNLSSLELGDSALYFCASSETGYNEQFFGPGTRLTVL.